Reported below is one TCR beta chain. Its cognate antigen has yet to be identified. Base quality data are lacking; no much larger clone is found one base away. Libraries were prepared through the immunoSEQ multiplex PCR assay. Per the source publication's procedure: A statistical classification framework was developed to diagnose cytomegalovirus status using the catalog of TCR beta chain sequences. This immuneACCESS table, as held by TCRdb, lists in-frame sequences with V and J called but not all clones. Of the missing ones, under half trace to an unresolved V gene in checked studies; the others have no known cause. The V and J calls and clone size were taken over from that table, and D and trimming were inferred from the DNA. The sample includes about 130,000 clones, with about 91% observed a single time. 1.1% of the sample rests with the top ten. This sample was included in a study of cytomegalovirus exposure and HLA in healthy donors (dated by TCRdb to the late 2010s). For the study in its entirety: A later analysis indicated that the 130 or so validation repertoires were generated on the platform also employed for the 700 or so repertoires of the first cohort. The study aimed to test whether signatures of past pathogen exposure could be identified by cataloging public T cell receptors. Besides the first cohort of approximately 670 subjects, a separate validation cohort made up of roughly 130 different subjects was used. High-throughput TCR immunosequencing, statistical association of individual TCRs with disease status, and machine learning were combined to predict cytomegalovirus infection status. The research as a whole found: Most TCR sequences were observed very rarely across donors, whereas some public TCRs were present in many individuals. The validation cohort had no HLA typing available for a later analysis, so co-occurrence within that cohort was assessed over all 130 or so repertoires. Of the cluster scores, 90% to 95% were above 0 in a later analysis, which found that TCRs clustered in the first cohort also tended to co-occur in the approximately 120 validation repertoires. Three of the identified cytomegalovirus-associated TCR beta chains were confirmed in vitro to be specific for cytomegalovirus antigens. It was suggested by the authors that the approach could potentially be generalized to other disease states and immunological phenotypes. Cytomegalovirus status was reported to be diagnosed by the classifier with high specificity and sensitivity in both the original and validation cohorts. The study listed 164 TCR beta chains as associated with cytomegalovirus.

The donors belonged to the validation cohort of about 130 subjects, which was separate from the approximately 700-subject first cohort. Sequenced sample: PBMCs. The clonotype was recovered from a woman in her late teens or twenties in good health and CMV-seronegative.

The CDR3: CASGRQGGGYTF. The sequenced DNA is TGTGCCAGCGGACGACAGGGGGGAGGCTACACCTTC. The chain is made from TRBV28 and TRBJ1-2; 9 of the junction bases match TRBD1. CDR1 and CDR2 were assigned from the germline V gene as MDHEN and SYDVKM. Spanning cysteine to phenylalanine, the CDR3 consists of 12 amino acids. Of the read, only the CDR3 DNA is kept; its 36 bases are in frame from base 1. Ends trimmed: V by 8 bases, J by 8 bases; bases unmatched to a gene: 6.